The 14 T cell receptor beta chains below were found in one sample sequenced in a study of T cell responses to AZD1222 COVID-19 vaccine. Clones were sequenced by immunoSEQ multiplex PCR, and TCRdb holds only the in-frame ones, with some missing. The top ten hold 6.1% of the sample, which has 150,000 to 200,000 clones, about 87% seen once. The sample here was peripheral blood, taken on day 0 of AZD1222 vaccination. All receptors come from an adult in good health.

The V call is TRBV5-4, the J call TRBJ1-2, with D possibly TRBD1 on 5 matching bases. Germline CDR1 SGHNT, CDR2 YYREEE (reference sequence). This CDR3 is 15 amino acids long. V was trimmed by 5 bases and J by 4 bases, leaving 18 bases between them. The CDR3 region has the DNA TGTGCCAGCAGTCTCGAGACGGGACGGACCTATGGCTACACCTTC. Amino acids: CASSLETGRTYGYTF.

The CDR3 region has the DNA TGTGCCACCAGTGATTGGGGGACTAGCGGGGGGGCCCATGAGCAGTTCTTC. It is translated as CATSDWGTSGGAHEQFF. V and J are TRBV24-1 and TRBJ2-1, with TRBD2 matching 16 bases. The J segment lost 8 bases and the V segment lost 2 bases, leaving 5 bases of the junction unmatched. The CDR3 has 17 residues. Germline assignment: CDR1 KGHDR and CDR2 SFDVKD.

The V gene is TRBV10-3, the J gene TRBJ2-3; 7 bases are shared with TRBD2. The germline gives CDR1 ENHRY, CDR2 SYGVKD. Germline trimming cut 4 bases from V and 0 bases from J; bases unmatched to any gene: 4. The length of the CDR3 is 15 residues. The CDR3 region is CAISGSSGSTDTQYF. The CDR3 bases are TGTGCCATCAGTGGGTCTAGCGGAAGCACAGATACGCAGTATTTT.

V gene TRBV6-5 combines with J gene TRBJ1-5; 8 bases align to TRBD1. Germline CDR1 and CDR2: MNHEY and SVGAGI. The V segment lost 6 bases and the J segment 3 bases; nucleotides outside the gene matches: 7. There are 15 residues in the CDR3. Here the CDR3 reads CASRTGTGYNQPQHF. In DNA form, the CDR3 reads TGTGCCAGCAGAACCGGGACAGGTTACAATCAGCCCCAGCATTTT.

This chain links TRBV5-1 with TRBJ1-2, with a possible D match to TRBD1 (6 bases). This CDR3 region has 15 residues. The V end was cut by 0 bases, the J end by 6 bases, with 15 bases between. In germline, CDR1 is SGHRS, CDR2 YFSETQ. DNA of the CDR3: TGCGCCAGCAGCTTGGCGCTCGCAGGGGCAGATGGCTACACCTTC. It yields the protein CASSLALAGADGYTF.

This clone is a singleton in its sample. The chain uses TRBV10-1 and TRBJ2-2; the match to TRBD1 covers 9 bases. CDR1 is WNHNN, CDR2 SYGVQD, per germline (reference sequence). The junction had 4 bases not matched to a gene; V was cut back by 5 bases and J by 3 bases. This CDR3 is 15 amino acids long. The CDR3 region has the DNA TGCGCCAGCAGTCGGGACAGGGATTACACCGGGGAGCTGTTTTTT. Translation: CASSRDRDYTGELFF.

The genes are TRBV30 and TRBJ1-5; perhaps TRBD1 as D (5 bases). Trimming shortened V by 0 bases and J by 1 base, and 10 bases separated the two germline ends. The CDR3 sequence is 15 residues long. Per the germline V gene, CDR1 is GTSNPN and CDR2 is SVGIG (reference sequence). This CDR3 reads CAWSVGGVSNQPQHF. As DNA, the CDR3 is TGTGCCTGGAGTGTAGGAGGGGTGAGCAATCAGCCCCAGCATTTT.

The chain carries TRBV5-4 and TRBJ1-1; 7 bases agree with TRBD1. CDR1 is SGHNT and CDR2 is YYREEE in the germline V gene (reference sequence). The CDR3 contains 15 residues. V lost 4 bases to trimming and J lost 2 bases; unmatched junction nucleotides: 8. Written as DNA, the CDR3 is TGTGCCAGCAGCAACCCTAGACAGGGCAACACTGAAGCTTTCTTT. Amino acid sequence: CASSNPRQGNTEAFF.

The rearrangement joins TRBV6-5 to TRBJ2-1; D not resolved. Per the germline V gene, CDR1 is MNHEY and CDR2 is SVGAGI. This CDR3 is built from 13 residues. Trimming shortened V by 7 bases and J by 9 bases, and 16 bases separated the two germline ends. The chain's CDR3 is CASKSDLSREQFF. CDR3 in DNA: TGTGCCAGCAAGAGTGACCTCTCGCGTGAGCAGTTCTTC.

The CDR3: CASSLARTDTGELFF. The CDR3, as DNA: TGCGCCAGCAGCTTGGCTAGAACGGACACCGGGGAGCTGTTTTTT. The chain couples TRBV5-1 to TRBJ2-2; the D is unclear. V was shortened by 0 bases and J by 3 bases, with 9 bases between the two germline ends. There are 15 residues in the CDR3. Germline loops: CDR1 SGHRS, CDR2 YFSETQ.

The V gene is TRBV7-9, the J gene TRBJ1-5, with TRBD1 matching 7 bases. This CDR3 contains 14 residues. Germline-derived CDR1 and CDR2 are SEHNR and FQNEAQ (reference sequence). The V gene end was trimmed by 2 bases and the J gene end by 6 bases; junction bases not matched to a gene: 4. CDR3 region: CASSLQGEGQPQHF. CDR3 sequence (DNA): TGTGCCAGCAGCTTACAGGGGGAAGGTCAGCCCCAGCATTTT.

The chain couples TRBV28 to TRBJ1-2; D is unclear. CDR1 is MDHEN, CDR2 SYDVKM, per germline. This CDR3 has 14 residues. With 1 base removed from V and 8 bases from J, the gap between germline ends came to 14 bases. The DNA of the CDR3 is TGTGCCAGCAGTTTATTGGGGTCCCTGGGAGGCTACACCTTC. Amino acid sequence: CASSLLGSLGGYTF.

This chain joins TRBV6-2 or TRBV6-3 and TRBJ1-1, with TRBD1 matching 7 bases. CDR1 is MNHEY and CDR2 is SVGEGT in the germline V gene. Germline trimming cut 5 bases from V and 6 bases from J; bases unmatched to any gene: 3. The CDR3 consists of 12 residues. This chain's CDR3 is CASSGQDSEAFF. DNA of the CDR3: TGTGCCAGCAGTGGACAGGACTCTGAAGCTTTCTTT.

The rearrangement joins TRBV18 to TRBJ2-2; D may be TRBD2 (6 bases). Deletions cut 2 bases from V and 0 bases from J, with 13 bases between. CDR1 is KGHSH and CDR2 is LQKENI in the germline V gene. CDR3 length equals 17 residues. CDR3 nucleotide sequence: TGTGCCAGCTCACCAGCTGGGACTTACGCGAACACCGGGGAGCTGTTTTTT. Its translation: CASSPAGTYANTGELFF.